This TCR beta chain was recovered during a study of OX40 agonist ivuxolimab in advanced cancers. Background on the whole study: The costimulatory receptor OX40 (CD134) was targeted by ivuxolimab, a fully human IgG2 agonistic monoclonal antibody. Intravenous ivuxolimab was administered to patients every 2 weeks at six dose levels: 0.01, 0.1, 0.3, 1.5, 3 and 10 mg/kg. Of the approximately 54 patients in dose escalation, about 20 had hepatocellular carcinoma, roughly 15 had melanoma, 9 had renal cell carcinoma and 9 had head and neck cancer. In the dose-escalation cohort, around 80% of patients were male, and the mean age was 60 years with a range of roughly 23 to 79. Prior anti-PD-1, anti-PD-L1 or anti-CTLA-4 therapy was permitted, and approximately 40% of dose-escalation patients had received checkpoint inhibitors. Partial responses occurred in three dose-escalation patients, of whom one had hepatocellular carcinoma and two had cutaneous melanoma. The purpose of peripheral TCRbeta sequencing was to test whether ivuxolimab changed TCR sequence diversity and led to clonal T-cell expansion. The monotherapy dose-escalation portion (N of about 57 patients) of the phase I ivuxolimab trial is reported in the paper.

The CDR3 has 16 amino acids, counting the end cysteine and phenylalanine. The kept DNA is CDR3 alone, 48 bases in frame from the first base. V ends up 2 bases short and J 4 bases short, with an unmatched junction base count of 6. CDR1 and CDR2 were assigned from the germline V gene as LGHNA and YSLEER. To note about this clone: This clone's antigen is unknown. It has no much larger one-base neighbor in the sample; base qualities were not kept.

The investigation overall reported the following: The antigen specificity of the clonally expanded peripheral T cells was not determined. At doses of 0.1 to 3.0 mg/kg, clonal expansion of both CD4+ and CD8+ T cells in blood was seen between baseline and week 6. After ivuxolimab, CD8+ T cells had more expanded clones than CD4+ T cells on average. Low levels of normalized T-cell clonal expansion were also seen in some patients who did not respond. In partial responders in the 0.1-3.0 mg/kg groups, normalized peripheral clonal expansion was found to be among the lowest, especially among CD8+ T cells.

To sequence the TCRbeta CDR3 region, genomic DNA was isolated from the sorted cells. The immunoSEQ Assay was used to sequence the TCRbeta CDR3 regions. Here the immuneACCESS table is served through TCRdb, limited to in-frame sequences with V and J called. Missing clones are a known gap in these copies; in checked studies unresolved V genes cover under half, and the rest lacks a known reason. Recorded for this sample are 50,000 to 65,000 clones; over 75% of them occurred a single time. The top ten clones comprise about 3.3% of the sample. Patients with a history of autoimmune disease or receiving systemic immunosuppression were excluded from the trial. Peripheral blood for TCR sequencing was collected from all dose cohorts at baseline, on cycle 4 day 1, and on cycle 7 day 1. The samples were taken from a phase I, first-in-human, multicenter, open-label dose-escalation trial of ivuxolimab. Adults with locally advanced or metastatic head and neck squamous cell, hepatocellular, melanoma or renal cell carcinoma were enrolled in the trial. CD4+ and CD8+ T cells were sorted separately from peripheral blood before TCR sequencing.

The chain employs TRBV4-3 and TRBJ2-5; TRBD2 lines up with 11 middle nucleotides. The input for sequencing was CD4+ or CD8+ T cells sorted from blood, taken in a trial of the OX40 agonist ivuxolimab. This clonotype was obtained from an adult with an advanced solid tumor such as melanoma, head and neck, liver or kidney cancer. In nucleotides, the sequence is TGCGCCAGCAGCCAAATACTAGCGGGAGTCGTAGAGACCCAGTACTTC. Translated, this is CASSQILAGVVETQYF.